These 26 T cell receptor beta chains share one sample of origin, sequenced in a study of T cells in Graves' hyperthyroidism and ophthalmopathy (dated 2019 in TCRdb). Library prep was done by multiplex PCR. The sample was run on an Illumina HiSeq 2000. Amplification of TCR beta CDR3 regions was carried out from RNA transcripts. For the first round of RT-PCR on the TCR CDR3, the HTBI primer set was used together with the Qiagen OneStep RT-PCR kit. TCRdb reanalyzed the raw reads on its own, using fastp at Q25 for trimming and MiXCR for clone calling, and kept in-frame beta chains. Every entry covers one CDR3 protein and lists the most common genes and DNA from its rows. For this sample the table gives about 180,000 distinct CDR3 sequences, of which 8% to 9.5% were detected only once. The ten biggest clones cover approximately 20% of the sample. The sequenced material came from blood. Receptors were obtained from a woman aged 18-35 years with Graves' hyperthyroidism that later progressed to Graves' ophthalmopathy.

The sample holds many counts of this clonotype. V usage is TRBV28 and J usage is TRBJ1-3; D call uncertain. Between the trimmed V and J ends, which lost 5 bases and 4 bases, there was a span of 12 bases. Per the germline V gene, CDR1 is MDHEN and CDR2 is SYDVKM. The CDR3 is made up of 14 amino acids. In DNA form, the CDR3 reads TGTGCCAGCAGTAGCCTCGGGGAAGGAAACACCATATATTTT. Translating it yields CASSSLGEGNTIYF.

Many counts were recorded for this clonotype. The V call is TRBV20-1, the J call TRBJ2-5, with a weak D call TRBD1 (6 bases). The CDR3 length is 13 residues. Germline loops: CDR1 DFQATT, CDR2 SNEGSKA (reference sequence). Trimming stripped 5 bases from V and 6 bases from J, with 16 bases between. This chain's CDR3 is CSAGPTGWKTQYF. The DNA of the CDR3 is TGCAGTGCTGGACCCACAGGGTGGAAGACCCAGTACTTC.

Concerning this clonotype: A much larger clonotype is one base distant, so this may be a read error. The chain employs TRBV12-3 or TRBV12-4 and TRBJ2-7; a weak D match, TRBD1 (6 bases). This CDR3 is 14 amino acids long. Trimming left V 7 bases short and J 2 bases short, with 15 bases between. The CDR3 loop reads CASNYRDPPYEQYF. CDR3 in DNA: TGTGCCAGCAATTACAGGGACCCACCCTACGAGCAGTACTTC.

The sample holds many counts of this clonotype. The V gene is TRBV3-1, the J gene TRBJ1-3; 10 bases map to TRBD1. V shed 6 bases and J 4 bases; nucleotides not matched to a gene: 3. From germline, CDR1 is LGHDT and CDR2 YNNKEL (reference sequence). The CDR3 is made up of 14 amino acids. The CDR3 nucleotides are TGTGCCAGCAGTCAGGGACAGGGGGGAAACACCATATATTTT. Translating gives CASSQGQGGNTIYF.

This clonotype was counted many times. The chain joins TRBV2 to TRBJ2-1, with D tentatively TRBD1 (5 bases). The CDR3 has 11 amino acids. Germline CDR1 is SNHLY and CDR2 is FYNNEI. Trimming removed 9 bases from V and 12 bases from J, with 15 bases in between. CDR3 coding DNA: TGTGCCAGTGGACACCGTTTTGCGCAGTTCTTC. This gives the protein CASGHRFAQFF.

This clonotype was seen repeatedly, ten times or more. The chain couples TRBV6-2 or TRBV6-3 to TRBJ2-5; D is ambiguous. This CDR3 spans 14 amino acids. The V and J ends lost 0 bases and 5 bases respectively, with 10 bases between them. Germline-derived CDR1 and CDR2 are MNHEY and SVGEGT. CDR3 region: CASSYSPALETQYF. CDR3 in DNA: TGTGCCAGCAGTTACTCGCCGGCTCTGGAGACCCAGTACTTC.

This clonotype was detected ten times or more. The chain employs TRBV28 and TRBJ1-5; 10 nucleotides match TRBD1. With V trimmed by 0 bases and J by 5 bases, 4 bases remained unmatched. This CDR3 region has 16 residues. Germline-derived CDR1 and CDR2 are MDHEN and SYDVKM. CDR3 bases: TGTGCCAGCAGTTTATGGACAGGGGGCGACGATCAGCCCCAGCATTTT. Translated, it gives CASSLWTGGDDQPQHF.

In its sample, this clonotype was seen a few times. This chain joins TRBV9 and TRBJ2-2, with 12 positions matching TRBD2. CDR1 and CDR2 from the germline V gene are SGDLS and YYNGEE. Losses at the gene ends were 4 bases for V and 4 bases for J; bases not matched to a gene: 5. The CDR3 runs to 16 residues. This CDR3 is CASSLTSGRFTGELFF. For the CDR3, the DNA is TGTGCCAGCAGCCTGACTAGCGGGAGATTCACCGGGGAGCTGTTTTTT.

This clonotype was counted many times. V usage is TRBV7-8 and J usage is TRBJ1-5, with 9 bases aligning to TRBD1. This CDR3 is 20 amino acids long. Germline trimming cut 0 bases from V and 2 bases from J; bases unmatched to any gene: 14. CDR1 and CDR2 from the germline V gene are SGHVS and FQNEAQ. CDR3 region: CASSLALRTGVTLGNQPQHF. The CDR3 DNA reads as TGTGCCAGCAGCTTAGCGCTAAGGACAGGGGTTACCCTGGGCAATCAGCCCCAGCATTTT.

The chain couples TRBV25-1 to TRBJ1-2; D uncertain. Trimming took 6 bases from V and 7 from J, leaving 12 bases between them. Germline V gene sequence: CDR1 MGHDK, CDR2 SYGVNS. The CDR3 length is 12 residues. Here the CDR3 DNA reads TGTGCCAGCAGCCCCAGTCAAGGTGGCTACACCTTC. It yields the protein CASSPSQGGYTF.

In its sample, this clonotype was seen many times. V and J are TRBV28 and TRBJ2-7, with D unresolved. Germline assignment: CDR1 MDHEN and CDR2 SYDVKM. The CDR3 spans 13 residues. V was trimmed by 8 bases and J by 0 bases, leaving 11 bases between them. CDR3 DNA: TGTGCCAGCCGGTCTGAGGTCTCCTACGAGCAGTACTTC. As protein: CASRSEVSYEQYF.

This clonotype was found many times. V is TRBV6-1 and J is TRBJ2-2, with TRBD1 identical over 9 bases. CDR3 size: 20 residues. Germline CDR1 reads MNHNS; CDR2 reads SASEGT. V lost 4 bases and J lost 2; bases outside the gene matches: 17. The CDR3 DNA sequence: TGTGCCAGCAGTGTTATCGGACAGGGGATTTGGGGATTTAACACCGGGGAGCTGTTTTTT. It translates to CASSVIGQGIWGFNTGELFF.

This clonotype was seen many times. V gene TRBV20-1 combines with J gene TRBJ2-7; 12 bases are shared with TRBD1. The V gene's germline CDR1 is DFQATT and CDR2 SNEGSKA (reference sequence). The CDR3 has 17 amino acids. J was trimmed by 6 bases and V by 1 base; bases with no gene match: 13. The CDR3 region is CSARGGTGQGAPGEQYF. In DNA, the CDR3 is TGCAGTGCTAGAGGGGGGACGGGACAGGGGGCTCCCGGCGAGCAGTACTTC.

This clonotype was seen a few times. V is TRBV4-2 and J is TRBJ2-1, with D possibly TRBD1 on 6 matching bases. The ends were cut back, 1 base at V and 7 bases at J, with 20 bases in the middle. Germline CDR1 is LGHNA and CDR2 is YNFKEQ. CDR3 length equals 17 residues. CDR3 sequence: CASSQVTQGRGWNEQFF. The CDR3, as DNA: TGTGCCAGCAGCCAAGTTACGCAGGGGAGAGGATGGAATGAGCAGTTCTTC.

The rearrangement uses TRBV5-5 and TRBJ1-1; D is undetermined. The CDR3 has 13 residues. The ends were cut back, 0 bases at V and 7 bases at J, with 10 bases in the middle. Germline-derived CDR1 and CDR2 are SGHKS and YYEKEE (reference sequence). The CDR3 is CASSLGVRNEAFF. For the CDR3, the DNA is TGTGCCAGCAGCTTGGGGGTCAGGAATGAAGCTTTCTTT.

Comment on this clonotype: Given a much more abundant clone one base away, this may be a read error. This chain joins TRBV5-1 and TRBJ2-1; 8 bases are shared with TRBD2. The end of the DNA fits TRBJ2-7 better, so the J call may be wrong. Germline assignment: CDR1 SGHRS and CDR2 YFSETQ. This CDR3 has 16 residues. The CDR3 protein is CASSLATGGVYNEQYF. For the CDR3, the DNA is TGCGCCAGCAGCTTGGCCACGGGAGGGGTCTACAATGAGCAGTACTTC.

In this sample, this clonotype turned up many times. V and J are TRBV3-1 and TRBJ2-5, with 10 bases lining up with TRBD2. The CDR3 has 15 residues. In germline, CDR1 is LGHDT, CDR2 YNNKEL (reference sequence). The trim removed 6 bases at V and 2 bases at J, leaving 6 bases unmatched. CDR3 coding DNA: TGTGCCAGCAGTAACCCAGCGGGAGGGCAAGAGACCCAGTACTTC. Amino acids: CASSNPAGGQETQYF.

The gene calls are TRBV4-1 and TRBJ2-1; TRBD2 is a possible D gene (5 bases). Germline-derived CDR1 and CDR2 are MGHRA and YSYEKL. The CDR3 length is 17 residues. Deletions cut 2 bases from V and 8 bases from J, with 22 bases between. The chain's CDR3 is CASSQNLRTLVSDEQFF. CDR3 nucleotide sequence: TGCGCCAGCAGCCAAAACCTAAGGACTCTCGTTAGCGATGAGCAGTTCTTC.

This clonotype was observed many times. V usage is TRBV28 and J usage is TRBJ2-7, with D possibly being TRBD1 or TRBD2 (5 bases each). The CDR3 sequence is 16 residues long. Per the germline V gene, CDR1 is MDHEN and CDR2 is SYDVKM. Trimming removed 3 bases from V and 5 bases from J, with 20 bases in between. CDR3 bases: TGTGCCAGCAGTTTCCCCTGGATGGGGGATTTCGACGAGCAGTACTTC. Translated: CASSFPWMGDFDEQYF.

The CDR3 spells CASSHTMGLYNEQFF. CDR3 coding DNA: TGTGCCAGCAGCCACACCATGGGACTCTACAATGAGCAGTTCTTC. This chain links TRBV4-2 with TRBJ2-1; tentative D call: TRBD2 (6 bases). This CDR3 region has 15 residues. Germline V gene lookup returns CDR1 LGHNA and CDR2 YNFKEQ. V was clipped by 3 bases and J by 3 bases, with 12 bases between them.

This clonotype was seen repeatedly, ten times or more. The chain is built from TRBV6-1 and TRBJ1-1; TRBD1 matches 8 bases. V dropped 5 bases and J dropped 5; count of bases not matched to a gene: 10. Germline CDR1 is MNHNS and CDR2 is SASEGT. The CDR3 runs to 15 residues. The CDR3 DNA reads as TGTGCCAGCAGTTCCGGACAGGGCGGTGGTACTGAAGCTTTCTTT. It translates to CASSSGQGGGTEAFF.

This clonotype appeared a few times. The chain uses TRBV20-1 and TRBJ2-1; no clear D. In germline, CDR1 is DFQATT, CDR2 SNEGSKA (reference sequence). CDR3 length equals 15 residues. Trimming stripped 0 bases from V and 2 bases from J, with 11 bases between. CDR3 nucleotide sequence: TGCAGTGCTAGAGATTTTCAAAAGCCCTACAATGAGCAGTTCTTC. Protein sequence: CSARDFQKPYNEQFF.

This clonotype was recorded a few times. The chain links TRBV6-1 to TRBJ2-7; tentatively, D is TRBD1 (6 bases). The germline V gene encodes CDR1 MNHNS and CDR2 SASEGT. The CDR3 consists of 13 residues. V was trimmed by 11 bases and J by 3 bases, leaving 17 bases between them. The CDR3 nucleotides read TGTGCCGGCGGCAGGACAGAGCTCTACGAGCAGTACTTC. This sequence encodes CAGGRTELYEQYF.

A few counts support this clonotype. The rearrangement uses TRBV9 and TRBJ2-1, with TRBD2 matching 10 bases. The CDR3 runs to 14 residues. Germline trimming cut 4 bases from V and 7 bases from J; bases unmatched to any gene: 5. Germline CDR1 reads SGDLS; CDR2 reads YYNGEE. The CDR3 region is CASSSSGSRNEQFF. Here the CDR3 DNA reads TGTGCCAGCAGCTCTAGCGGGAGTCGAAATGAGCAGTTCTTC.

Concerning this clonotype itself: This clone may be a read error of a much larger clone one base away. The V and J genes are TRBV6-2 or TRBV6-3 and TRBJ2-5, with D possibly matching TRBD1 (6 bases). There are 13 residues in the CDR3. From germline, CDR1 is MNHEY and CDR2 SVGEGT. V was pared by 5 bases and J by 7 bases, with 14 bases between. CDR3 DNA sequence: TGTGCCAGCAGTAGTGGACAGACGGGGACCCAGTACTTC. This codes for CASSSGQTGTQYF.

This clonotype was counted many times. The chain has TRBV7-2 and TRBJ1-1, with TRBD1 matching 8 bases. After removal of 5 bases from V and 4 bases from J, the junction contained 3 bases not matched to a gene. Germline V gene lookup returns CDR1 SGHTA and CDR2 FQGNSA. CDR3 length: 13 residues. CDR3 amino acids: CASSGTGGTEAFF. CDR3 nucleotide sequence: TGTGCCAGCAGCGGGACAGGCGGCACTGAAGCTTTCTTT.